A selection of T cell receptor beta chains follows, all from one sample in a study of breast tumors, draining lymph nodes, adjacent tissues. TCRdb ran MiXCR on the multiplex PCR reads and lists one entry per CDR3 protein. The repertoire holds roughly 100,000 distinct CDR3 sequences, less than 40% seen once, with less than 6% in the top ten. Input material: axillary lymph node tissue. The source of these receptors is a female donor with breast cancer. Some clones in this sample may be carry-over from other donors' samples. CDR3s include the opening cysteine and the closing phenylalanine or tryptophan. A D gene is named only where the DNA matches it firmly. Clone sizes are given selectively: once, few, many, or a class where the clone is expanded.

j_gene: TRBJ2-3
len: 18
abundance: many
d_gene: TRBD2
v_gene: TRBV7-2
CDR3nt: TGTGCCAGCAGCTCTATTATTAGGAGACTAGCGGGGGGCGATACGCAGTATTTT
CDR3aa: CASSSIIRRLAGGDTQYF

j_gene: TRBJ2-2
len: 16
abundance: many
d_gene: TRBD1
v_gene: TRBV7-3
CDR3nt: TGTGCCAGCAGCTTATCGCGGACAGGGGGGAACGGGGAGCTGTTTTTT
CDR3aa: CASSLSRTGGNGELFF

j_gene: TRBJ2-5
len: 16
abundance: many
d_gene: TRBD2
v_gene: TRBV5-4
CDR3nt: TGTGCCAGCAGCTTAGGACTAGCGGGGGGGCAAGAGACCCAGTACTTC
CDR3aa: CASSLGLAGGQETQYF

j_gene: TRBJ2-5
len: 14
abundance: few
d_gene: -
v_gene: TRBV20-1
CDR3nt: TGCAGTGCTCGATTAACTGGCGGACAAGGGACCCAGTACTTC
CDR3aa: CSARLTGGQGTQYF

j_gene: TRBJ2-5
len: 15
abundance: few
d_gene: TRBD2
v_gene: TRBV20-1
CDR3nt: TGCAGTGCTAGAGCACTGAGGCGGGAGCAAGAGACCCAGTACTTC
CDR3aa: CSARALRREQETQYF

j_gene: TRBJ1-4
len: 14
abundance: -
d_gene: -
v_gene: TRBV19
CDR3nt: TGTGCCAGTAGTATTATTCGGGCTAATGGGAAACTGTTTTTT
CDR3aa: CASSIIRANGKLFF

j_gene: TRBJ1-4
len: 17
abundance: many
d_gene: -
v_gene: TRBV5-6
CDR3nt: TGTGCCAGCAGCCCTCAATGGGACACCTCAACTAATGAAAAACTGTTTTTT
CDR3aa: CASSPQWDTSTNEKLFF

j_gene: TRBJ2-7
len: 14
abundance: many
d_gene: -
v_gene: TRBV7-8
CDR3nt: TGTGCCAGCAGCTTAGCCAGGGGAACCTACGAGCAGTACTTC
CDR3aa: CASSLARGTYEQYF

j_gene: TRBJ1-2
len: 15
abundance: -
d_gene: -
v_gene: TRBV7-8
CDR3nt: TGTGCCAGCAGCTTAGAAGTTCCAGGGCGAGGAGGCTACACCTTC
CDR3aa: CASSLEVPGRGGYTF

j_gene: TRBJ2-7
len: 15
abundance: -
d_gene: TRBD2
v_gene: TRBV20-1
CDR3nt: TGCAGTGCTAGAGGGAGTGAGGGCGGGGGCTACGAGCAGTACTTC
CDR3aa: CSARGSEGGGYEQYF

j_gene: TRBJ1-2
len: 15
abundance: -
d_gene: TRBD1
v_gene: TRBV24-1
CDR3nt: TGTGCCACCAGTGATTCGATACCAGGGGGCTATGGCTACACCTTC
CDR3aa: CATSDSIPGGYGYTF

j_gene: TRBJ1-5
len: 15
abundance: many
d_gene: -
v_gene: TRBV7-3
CDR3nt: TGTGCCAGCAGCTTAACCCGGGACCGCAATCAGCCCCAGCATTTT
CDR3aa: CASSLTRDRNQPQHF

j_gene: TRBJ2-7
len: 16
abundance: many
d_gene: TRBD1
v_gene: TRBV19
CDR3nt: TGTGCCAGTAGTGTTTCCGGAGGACAGGGCACCTACGAGCAGTACTTC
CDR3aa: CASSVSGGQGTYEQYF

j_gene: TRBJ1-5
len: 14
abundance: many
d_gene: TRBD1
v_gene: TRBV19
CDR3nt: TGTGCCAGTAGGACGGACAGGGGCGATCAGCCCCAGCATTTT
CDR3aa: CASRTDRGDQPQHF

j_gene: TRBJ2-3
len: 16
abundance: many
d_gene: -
v_gene: TRBV6-1
CDR3nt: TGTGCCAGCAGTGACATTCCTAGTAATTATCCAGATACGCAGTATTTT
CDR3aa: CASSDIPSNYPDTQYF

j_gene: TRBJ1-1
len: 15
abundance: few
d_gene: -
v_gene: TRBV7-2
CDR3nt: TGTGCCAGCAGCTTAGGACAGAGCCTGAACACTGAAGCTTTCTTT
CDR3aa: CASSLGQSLNTEAFF

j_gene: TRBJ1-1
len: 14
abundance: many
d_gene: -
v_gene: TRBV7-9
CDR3nt: TGTGCCAGCAGCTTTAAAGCCATGAACACTGAAGCTTTCTTT
CDR3aa: CASSFKAMNTEAFF

j_gene: TRBJ2-5
len: 17
abundance: many
d_gene: TRBD2
v_gene: TRBV11-2
CDR3nt: TGTGCCAGCAGCTCATGGACTAGCGGGGGGGCCAGGGAGACCCAGTACTTC
CDR3aa: CASSSWTSGGARETQYF

j_gene: TRBJ2-5
len: 14
abundance: -
d_gene: TRBD1
v_gene: TRBV5-1
CDR3nt: TGCGCCAGCAGCTCAGGGGGCCCGCGGGACACCCAGTACTTC
CDR3aa: CASSSGGPRDTQYF

j_gene: TRBJ1-6
len: 15
abundance: -
d_gene: TRBD1
v_gene: TRBV20-1
CDR3nt: TGCAGTGCTAGAGAGGACAGGGGACGGGGTTCACCCCTCCACTTT
CDR3aa: CSAREDRGRGSPLHF

j_gene: TRBJ2-7
len: 16
abundance: many
d_gene: TRBD1
v_gene: TRBV20-1
CDR3nt: TGCAGTGCTAGAGACCCATACGTACAGGGGCCCTACGAGCAGTACTTC
CDR3aa: CSARDPYVQGPYEQYF

j_gene: TRBJ1-6
len: 15
abundance: many
d_gene: TRBD1
v_gene: TRBV14
CDR3nt: TGTGCCAGCACCCAGGGGGAGAGGGATAATTCACCCCTCCACTTT
CDR3aa: CASTQGERDNSPLHF

j_gene: TRBJ1-1
len: 15
abundance: many
d_gene: -
v_gene: TRBV4-1
CDR3nt: TGCGCCAGCAGCCAAGTTTGGAAGCTGAACACTGAAGCTTTCTTT
CDR3aa: CASSQVWKLNTEAFF

j_gene: TRBJ2-3
len: 15
abundance: -
d_gene: TRBD1
v_gene: TRBV2
CDR3nt: TGTGCCAGCATGACCCTAACAGGGGACACAGATACGCAGTATTTT
CDR3aa: CASMTLTGDTDTQYF

j_gene: TRBJ1-5
len: 20
abundance: -
d_gene: -
v_gene: TRBV7-9
CDR3nt: TGTGCCAGCAGCTTACAGCCAGGGGCGGGCACCGGGGAGCTACATCAGCCCCAGCATTTT
CDR3aa: CASSLQPGAGTGELHQPQHF

j_gene: TRBJ1-2
len: 13
abundance: many
d_gene: TRBD1
v_gene: TRBV5-4
CDR3nt: TGTGCCAGCACCCCCGACAGGGGGCAGGGCTACACCTTC
CDR3aa: CASTPDRGQGYTF

j_gene: TRBJ2-3
len: 11
abundance: many
d_gene: -
v_gene: TRBV6-2/TRBV6-3
CDR3nt: TGTGCCAGCGGCTGGACAGATACGCAGTATTTT
CDR3aa: CASGWTDTQYF

j_gene: TRBJ1-6
len: 11
abundance: many
d_gene: TRBD1
v_gene: TRBV5-6
CDR3nt: TGTGCCAGCAGCCTCGGACAGGCGCTCCACTTT
CDR3aa: CASSLGQALHF

j_gene: TRBJ1-2
len: 14
abundance: many
d_gene: TRBD1
v_gene: TRBV14
CDR3nt: TGTGCCAGCAGCCCGAGTACAGGGGGCTATGGCTACACCTTC
CDR3aa: CASSPSTGGYGYTF

j_gene: TRBJ1-2
len: 13
abundance: -
d_gene: -
v_gene: TRBV29-1
CDR3nt: TGCAGCTTGGAGGGGTTTTATGGCTATGGCTACACCTTC
CDR3aa: CSLEGFYGYGYTF

j_gene: TRBJ2-7
len: 15
abundance: -
d_gene: -
v_gene: TRBV5-5
CDR3nt: TGTGCCAGCAGGACCGACGCCCATAGCCCCTACGAGCAGTACTTC
CDR3aa: CASRTDAHSPYEQYF

j_gene: TRBJ2-2
len: 15
abundance: -
d_gene: TRBD2
v_gene: TRBV19
CDR3nt: TGTGCCAGTAGTACTAGCGGCGGAAACACTGGGGAGCTGTTTTTT
CDR3aa: CASSTSGGNTGELFF

j_gene: TRBJ2-5
len: 13
abundance: -
d_gene: -
v_gene: TRBV9
CDR3nt: TGCGCCAGCAGTTTTGCTAGGCAAGAGACCCAGTACTTC
CDR3aa: CASSFARQETQYF

j_gene: TRBJ2-7
len: 16
abundance: many
d_gene: -
v_gene: TRBV6-4
CDR3nt: TGTGCCAGCAGTCACGAGCCCCCAGGGAGATCCTACGAGCAGTACTTC
CDR3aa: CASSHEPPGRSYEQYF

j_gene: TRBJ2-3
len: 18
abundance: many
d_gene: TRBD2
v_gene: TRBV5-1
CDR3nt: TGCGCCAGCAGGCCGTTCGGGACTAGCGGGAGCCCCACAGATACGCAGTATTTT
CDR3aa: CASRPFGTSGSPTDTQYF

j_gene: TRBJ2-3
len: 14
abundance: many
d_gene: TRBD2
v_gene: TRBV4-3
CDR3nt: TGCGCCAGCAGCTCGCGGGGGAGCACAGATACGCAGTATTTT
CDR3aa: CASSSRGSTDTQYF

j_gene: TRBJ1-1
len: 14
abundance: few
d_gene: -
v_gene: TRBV6-1
CDR3nt: TGTGCCAGCAGTGGGCGGCCCATGAACACTGAAGCTTTCTTT
CDR3aa: CASSGRPMNTEAFF

j_gene: TRBJ1-3
len: 14
abundance: -
d_gene: -
v_gene: TRBV7-9
CDR3nt: TGTGCCAGCAGCCCGGCGGACAGCGGAAACACCATACATTTT
CDR3aa: CASSPADSGNTIHF

j_gene: TRBJ1-5
len: 13
abundance: many
d_gene: TRBD1
v_gene: TRBV6-1
CDR3nt: TGTGCCACCTACCCAGGGGGCAGTCAGCCCCAGCATTTT
CDR3aa: CATYPGGSQPQHF

j_gene: TRBJ1-6
len: 15
abundance: -
d_gene: TRBD1
v_gene: TRBV12-5
CDR3nt: TGTGCTAGTGGCTTGGTAACAGGGGTTACTTCACCCCTCCACTTT
CDR3aa: CASGLVTGVTSPLHF

j_gene: TRBJ2-7
len: 13
abundance: many
d_gene: TRBD1
v_gene: TRBV28
CDR3nt: TGTGCCATCCCGGGACAGGGGGCCTACGAGCAGTACTTC
CDR3aa: CAIPGQGAYEQYF

j_gene: TRBJ2-1
len: 18
abundance: few
d_gene: TRBD2
v_gene: TRBV6-5
CDR3nt: TGTGCCAGCAGTCACTCGATTCCCCAAGCGGGGGGGTACAATGAGCAGTTCTTC
CDR3aa: CASSHSIPQAGGYNEQFF

j_gene: TRBJ2-5
len: 13
abundance: many
d_gene: TRBD1
v_gene: TRBV10-3
CDR3nt: TGTGCCACCCGACAGGGGGGAGAAGAGACCCAGTACTTC
CDR3aa: CATRQGGEETQYF

j_gene: TRBJ1-1
len: 11
abundance: -
d_gene: -
v_gene: TRBV19
CDR3nt: TGTGCCACCGGGAGTAGCACTGAAGCTTTCTTT
CDR3aa: CATGSSTEAFF

j_gene: TRBJ2-3
len: 12
abundance: -
d_gene: -
v_gene: TRBV29-1
CDR3nt: TGCAGCGCCCCCGGGGTAGCAGGAGTTCGGCATTTT
CDR3aa: CSAPGVAGVRHF

j_gene: TRBJ1-2
len: 14
abundance: once
d_gene: TRBD1
v_gene: TRBV20-1
CDR3nt: TGCAGTGCTGAGGGACAGCTAACCAACTATGGCTACACCTTC
CDR3aa: CSAEGQLTNYGYTF

j_gene: TRBJ2-7
len: 16
abundance: many
d_gene: -
v_gene: TRBV5-1
CDR3nt: TGCGCCAGCAGCCCGTCTGGAGGGGGCAACACCTACGAGCAGTACTTC
CDR3aa: CASSPSGGGNTYEQYF

j_gene: TRBJ1-5
len: 14
abundance: many
d_gene: TRBD1
v_gene: TRBV19
CDR3nt: TGTGCCAGTGGGACCGACAGGGAGAACCAGCCCCAGCATTTT
CDR3aa: CASGTDRENQPQHF

j_gene: TRBJ2-1
len: 12
abundance: many
d_gene: TRBD2
v_gene: TRBV19
CDR3nt: TGTGCCAGTAAGCCGGGAGGCAATGAGCAGTTCTTC
CDR3aa: CASKPGGNEQFF

j_gene: TRBJ2-2
len: 16
abundance: many
d_gene: -
v_gene: TRBV5-8
CDR3nt: TGTGCCAGCAGCTTCGGTACGTCGAGCGGGACCGGGGAGCTGTTTTTT
CDR3aa: CASSFGTSSGTGELFF

j_gene: TRBJ1-4
len: 15
abundance: -
d_gene: -
v_gene: TRBV11-2
CDR3nt: TGTGCCAGCAGCTTGGGAGCCGGACATGCCGAAAAACTGCTTTTT
CDR3aa: CASSLGAGHAEKLLF

j_gene: TRBJ2-2
len: 15
abundance: -
d_gene: TRBD1
v_gene: TRBV15
CDR3nt: TGTGCCACCATAGCCTCACAGGGGGCGCCGGGGGAGCTGTTTTTT
CDR3aa: CATIASQGAPGELFF

j_gene: TRBJ2-3
len: 16
abundance: many
d_gene: -
v_gene: TRBV18
CDR3nt: TGTGCCAGCTCACCACCTGTCCAGGGACTCACAGATACGCAGTATTTT
CDR3aa: CASSPPVQGLTDTQYF

j_gene: TRBJ2-3
len: 14
abundance: -
d_gene: TRBD2
v_gene: TRBV2
CDR3nt: TGTGCCAGCAGTTGGACTAGAGGCACAGATACGCAGTATTTT
CDR3aa: CASSWTRGTDTQYF